Included here is one T cell receptor (beta chain) sequence, with context. All donors participated as healthy donors of bone marrow. CDR3 length: 15 amino acids. Trimming cost V 6 bases and J 6 bases, with 18 bases left between them. Germline CDR1 reads MNHEY; CDR2 reads SMNVEV (reference sequence). The PCR employed 60 Vbeta primers together with 13 Jbeta primers. In the original processing: It was a later analysis that counted roughly 80 million unique TCR beta chains, of which around 11 million were shared. TCRdb's copy holds only in-frame clones and misses some; the assay was immunoSEQ multiplex PCR. D and trimming were read from the DNA, whereas the V and J calls and clone size are those reported in that table. This sample's table reports about 46,000 clones. The sample originates from a study of cytomegalovirus exposure and HLA in healthy donors.

The clonotype was recovered from a woman between 40 and 55 years old in good health and CMV-seronegative. The sequenced sample consisted of PBMCs. This sequence joins TRBV27 and TRBJ2-1; D is uncertain. The CDR3 region is CASSIRHAGFNEQFF. The CDR3 nucleotides read TGTGCCAGCAGCATAAGACATGCAGGATTCAATGAGCAGTTCTTC.